This T cell receptor beta chain was sequenced during a study of technical replicates of blood from several donors. This table comes from immunoSEQ multiplex PCR, and its TCRdb copy is limited to in-frame clones, with some not included. The repertoire holds 90,000 to 100,000 clones, with about 96% as singletons. V was pared by 7 bases and J by 8 bases, with 13 bases of the junction left unmatched. CDR3 length: 15 residues. Germline V CDR1 and CDR2: LNHDA, SQIVND (reference sequence). The sequencing sample was made of T cells isolated from PBMCs. V usage is TRBV19 and J usage is TRBJ2-3, with 9 nucleotides matching TRBD1. The source is a human donor in good health. The CDR3 DNA reads as TGTGCCAGTACTAGGGAAGGACAGGGGCCAGGTACGCAGTATTTT. Translating it yields CASTREGQGPGTQYF.